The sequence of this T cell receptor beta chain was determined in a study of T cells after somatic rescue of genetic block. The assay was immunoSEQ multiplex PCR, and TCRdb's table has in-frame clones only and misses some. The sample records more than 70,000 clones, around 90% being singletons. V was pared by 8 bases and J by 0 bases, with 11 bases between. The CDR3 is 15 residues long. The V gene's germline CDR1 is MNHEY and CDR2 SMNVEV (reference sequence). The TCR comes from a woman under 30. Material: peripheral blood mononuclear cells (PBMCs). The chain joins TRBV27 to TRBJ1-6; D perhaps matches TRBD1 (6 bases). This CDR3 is CASGGKSSYNSPLHF. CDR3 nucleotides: TGTGCCAGCGGGGGCAAGAGCTCCTATAATTCACCCCTCCACTTT.